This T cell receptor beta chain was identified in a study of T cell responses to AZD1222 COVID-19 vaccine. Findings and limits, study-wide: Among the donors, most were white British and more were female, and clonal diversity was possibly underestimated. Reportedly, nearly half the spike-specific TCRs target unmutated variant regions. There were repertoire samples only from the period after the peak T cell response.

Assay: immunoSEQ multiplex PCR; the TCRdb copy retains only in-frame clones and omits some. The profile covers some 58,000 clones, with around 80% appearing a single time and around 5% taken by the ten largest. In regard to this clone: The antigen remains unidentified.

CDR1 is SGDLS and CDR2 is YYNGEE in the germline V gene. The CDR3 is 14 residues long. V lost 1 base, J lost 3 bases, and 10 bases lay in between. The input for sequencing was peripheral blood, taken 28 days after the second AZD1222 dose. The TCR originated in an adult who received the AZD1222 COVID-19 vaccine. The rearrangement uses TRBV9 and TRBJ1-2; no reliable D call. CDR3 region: CASSVTGLDYGYTF. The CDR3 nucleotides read TGTGCCAGCAGCGTAACCGGGCTAGACTATGGCTACACCTTC.